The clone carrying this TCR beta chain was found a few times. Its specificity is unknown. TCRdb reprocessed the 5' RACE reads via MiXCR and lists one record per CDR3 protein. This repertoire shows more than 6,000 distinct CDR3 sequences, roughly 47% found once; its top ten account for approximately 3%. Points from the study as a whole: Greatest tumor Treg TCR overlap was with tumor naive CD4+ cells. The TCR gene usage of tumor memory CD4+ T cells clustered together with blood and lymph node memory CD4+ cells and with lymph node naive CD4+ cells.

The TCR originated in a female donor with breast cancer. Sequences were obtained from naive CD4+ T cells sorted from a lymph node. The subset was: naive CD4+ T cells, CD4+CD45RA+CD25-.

CDR3 sequence: CASSSDHRDNNSPLHF. In DNA, the CDR3 is TGCGCCAGCAGCTCGGACCACCGGGACAATAATTCACCCCTCCACTTT. The V gene is TRBV5-1, the J gene TRBJ1-6, with D perhaps matching TRBD1 (6 bases). V lost 3 bases, J lost 5 bases, and 15 bases lay in between. Germline loops: CDR1 SGHRS, CDR2 YFSETQ. This CDR3 has 16 residues. Combining the CDR3 with reference TRBV5-1 and TRBJ1-6 gives the whole variable domain KAGVTQTPRYLIKTRGQQVTLSCSPISGHRSVSWYQQTPGQGLQFLFEYFSETQRNKGNFPGRFSGRQFSNSRSEMNVSTLELGDSALYLCASSSDHRDNNSPLHFGNGTRLTVT.